This entry lists 10 T cell receptor beta chains sequenced from one sample in a study of T cell changes during pregnancy in multiple sclerosis. Sequencing used immunoSEQ multiplex PCR; TCRdb keeps in-frame clones, though not all of them. The sample lists 85,000 to 100,000 clones, almost 95% seen once, with around 2.5% in the top ten. Sequenced material: peripheral blood, taken in the first trimester of pregnancy. The receptors shown here come from a female donor with multiple sclerosis, enrolled in a pregnancy study.

The genes are TRBV18 and TRBJ2-3, with 10 bases matching TRBD2. J was trimmed by 3 bases and V by 5 bases; bases with no gene match: 5. CDR1 and CDR2 (germline): KGHSH, LQKENI. The CDR3 totals 15 residues. For the CDR3, the DNA is TGTGCCAGCTCATATCTAGCGGGAGTTACAGATACGCAGTATTTT. This encodes CASSYLAGVTDTQYF.

The chain recombines TRBV28 with TRBJ1-1; D uncertain. This CDR3 region has 13 residues. Germline CDR1 is MDHEN and CDR2 is SYDVKM. With 5 bases removed from V and 7 bases from J, the gap between germline ends came to 14 bases. CDR3 nucleotides: TGTGCCAGCAGTATGGAGCTCAGCAATGAAGCTTTCTTT. Its translation: CASSMELSNEAFF.

The genes are TRBV6-5 and TRBJ2-2; 7 positions match TRBD2. The CDR3 runs to 14 residues. Losses at the gene ends were 6 bases for V and 6 bases for J; bases not matched to a gene: 7. Germline CDR1 and CDR2: MNHEY and SVGAGI. CDR3 amino acids: CASRSTRGAGELFF. DNA of the CDR3: TGTGCCAGCAGATCAACCCGGGGGGCCGGGGAGCTGTTTTTT.

The genes are TRBV7-9 and TRBJ1-5, with TRBD1 matching 9 bases. The CDR3 length is 17 residues. CDR1 SEHNR and CDR2 FQNEAQ come from the germline V gene (reference sequence). The V segment lost 1 base and the J segment 0 bases; nucleotides outside the gene matches: 4. The CDR3 DNA follows: TGTGCCAGCAGCTTAGGGACAGGGGCCTTTAGCAATCAGCCCCAGCATTTT. The encoded protein is CASSLGTGAFSNQPQHF.

The chain recombines TRBV5-1 with TRBJ2-3; 7 nucleotides match TRBD1. V shed 1 base and J 5 bases; nucleotides not matched to a gene: 7. This CDR3 has 15 residues. Germline lookup yields CDR1 SGHRS and CDR2 YFSETQ. The CDR3 nucleotides read TGCGCCAGCAGCTTGACAGGGGCATTGGGAGATACGCAGTATTTT. Translated: CASSLTGALGDTQYF.

This clone was seen once. This chain uses TRBV27 with TRBJ2-5; 7 positions match TRBD2. The V and J ends lost 7 bases and 3 bases, in that order; junction bases with no gene match: 11. The V gene's germline CDR1 is MNHEY and CDR2 SMNVEV (reference sequence). This CDR3 is 15 amino acids long. CDR3 DNA sequence: TGTGCCAGCAAGTCCTTAGGGGCGGGAGAAGAGACCCAGTACTTC. Translation gives CASKSLGAGEETQYF.

V is TRBV19 and J is TRBJ2-1; maybe TRBD2 (5 bases). CDR3 length: 16 amino acids. Germline loops: CDR1 LNHDA, CDR2 SQIVND (reference sequence). The V end lost 9 bases, the J end lost 4 bases, and 22 bases lay between the germline ends. CDR3 in DNA: TGTGCCAGCCACCCCGGACTTGACCGGAGATACAATGAGCAGTTCTTC. Its protein product is CASHPGLDRRYNEQFF.

The V and J genes are TRBV19 and TRBJ2-1; 11 nucleotides line up with TRBD2. CDR3 size: 16 residues. CDR1 is LNHDA and CDR2 is SQIVND in the germline V gene (reference sequence). V shed 6 bases and J 1 base; nucleotides not matched to a gene: 5. CDR3 in amino acids: CASSTSGRQSYNEQFF. The DNA for the CDR3 is TGTGCCAGTAGCACTAGCGGGAGACAATCCTACAATGAGCAGTTCTTC.

V gene TRBV10-3 combines with J gene TRBJ1-1; perhaps TRBD1 as D (6 bases). Trimming took 5 bases from V and 5 from J, leaving 15 bases between them. CDR3 length equals 14 residues. CDR1 is ENHRY and CDR2 is SYGVKD in the germline V gene. This CDR3 reads CAISSRGLWTEAFF. The CDR3 nucleotides read TGTGCCATCAGTTCCAGGGGCTTATGGACTGAAGCTTTCTTT.

This chain connects TRBV18 to TRBJ2-1; TRBD1 agrees at 8 bases. From germline, CDR1 is KGHSH and CDR2 LQKENI. V was clipped by 6 bases and J by 7 bases; unmatched bases: 11. The CDR3 is made up of 15 amino acids. This chain's CDR3 is CASSSGQGRVNEQFF. The CDR3 DNA follows: TGTGCCAGCTCGTCCGGACAGGGTAGAGTAAATGAGCAGTTCTTC.